The clone carrying this T cell receptor (beta chain) was observed a single time. Trimming removed 2 bases from V and 4 bases from J; junction bases left unmatched: 3. The CDR3 contains 15 residues. Germline V lookup: CDR1 SGHTA, CDR2 FQGNSA. Here immunoSEQ multiplex PCR was the method, and the copy in TCRdb shows in-frame clones only, minus some. The sample records about 2,500,000 clones, around nine tenths being singletons. The data were taken from a study of shared clonotypes between healthy human individuals. J is TRBJ2-5 and V is TRBV7-2; 11 nucleotides align to TRBD2. Sequencing input: naive CD4+ T cells sorted from blood. Subset noted: CD45RA+ positively selected. The TCR comes from a man aged 18 to 29 in good health. The CDR3 DNA reads TGTGCCAGCAGCTTAACTAGCGGGAGAGTAGAGACCCAGTACTTC. This encodes CASSLTSGRVETQYF. Using reference TRBV7-2 and TRBJ2-5 for the parts outside the CDR3, the full variable domain is GAGVSQSPSNKVTEKGKDVELRCDPISGHTALYWYRQSLGQGLEFLIYFQGNSAPDKSGLPSDRFSAERTGGSVSTLTIQRTQQEDSAVYLCASSLTSGRVETQYFGPGTRLLVL.